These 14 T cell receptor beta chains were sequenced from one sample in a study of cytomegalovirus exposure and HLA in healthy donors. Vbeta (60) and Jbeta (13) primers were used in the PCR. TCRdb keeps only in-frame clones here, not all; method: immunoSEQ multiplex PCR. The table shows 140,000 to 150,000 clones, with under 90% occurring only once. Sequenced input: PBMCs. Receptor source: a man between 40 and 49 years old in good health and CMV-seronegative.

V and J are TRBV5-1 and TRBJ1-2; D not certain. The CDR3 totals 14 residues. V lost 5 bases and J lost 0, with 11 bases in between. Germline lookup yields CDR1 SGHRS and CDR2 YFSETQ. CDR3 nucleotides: TGCGCCAGCAGGCAACTCCCCACTAACTATGGCTACACCTTC. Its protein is CASRQLPTNYGYTF.

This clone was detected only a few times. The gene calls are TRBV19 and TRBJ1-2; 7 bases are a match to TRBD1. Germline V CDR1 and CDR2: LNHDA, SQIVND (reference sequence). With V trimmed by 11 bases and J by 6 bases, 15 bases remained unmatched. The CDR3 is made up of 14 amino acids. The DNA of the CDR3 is TGTGCCTCCTCAGACAGGGAGGCCTTGAATGGCTACACCTTC. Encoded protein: CASSDREALNGYTF.

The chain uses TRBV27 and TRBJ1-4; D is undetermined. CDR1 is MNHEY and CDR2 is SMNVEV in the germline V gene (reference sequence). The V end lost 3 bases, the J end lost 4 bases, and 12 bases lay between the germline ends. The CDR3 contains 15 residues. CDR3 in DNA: TGTGCCAGCAGTTTGAGGAGAAGAAGTAATGAAAAACTGTTTTTT. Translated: CASSLRRRSNEKLFF.

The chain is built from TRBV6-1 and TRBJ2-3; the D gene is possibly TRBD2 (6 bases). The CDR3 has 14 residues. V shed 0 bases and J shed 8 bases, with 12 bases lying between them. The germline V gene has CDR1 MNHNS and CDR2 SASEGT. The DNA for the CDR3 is TGTGCCAGCAGTGAAGCGCCGGGAGCTCCTACGCAGTATTTT. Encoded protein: CASSEAPGAPTQYF.

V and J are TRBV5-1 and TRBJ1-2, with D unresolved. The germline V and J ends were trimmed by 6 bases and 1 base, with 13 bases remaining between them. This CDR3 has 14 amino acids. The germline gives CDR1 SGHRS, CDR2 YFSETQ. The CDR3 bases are TGCGCCAGCACCCCGGACGGAGGTAACTATGGCTACACCTTC. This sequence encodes CASTPDGGNYGYTF. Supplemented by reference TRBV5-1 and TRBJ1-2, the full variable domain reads KAGVTQTPRYLIKTRGQQVTLSCSPISGHRSVSWYQQTPGQGLQFLFEYFSETQRNKGNFPGRFSGRQFSNSRSEMNVSTLELGDSALYLCASTPDGGNYGYTFGSGTRLTVV.

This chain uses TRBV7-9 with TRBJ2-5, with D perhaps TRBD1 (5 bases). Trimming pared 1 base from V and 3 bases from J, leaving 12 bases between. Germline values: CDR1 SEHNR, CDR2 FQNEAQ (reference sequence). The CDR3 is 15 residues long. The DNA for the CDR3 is TGTGCCAGCAGCTTAGTGGACGAACAGGAAGAGACCCAGTACTTC. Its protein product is CASSLVDEQEETQYF.

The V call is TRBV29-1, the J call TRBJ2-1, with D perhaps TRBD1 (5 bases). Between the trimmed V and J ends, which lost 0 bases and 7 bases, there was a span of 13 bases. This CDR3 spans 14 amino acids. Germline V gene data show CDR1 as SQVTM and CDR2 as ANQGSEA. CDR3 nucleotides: TGCAGCGTTGAAGATCTGCCAGGGTCAAATGAGCAGTTCTTC. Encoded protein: CSVEDLPGSNEQFF.

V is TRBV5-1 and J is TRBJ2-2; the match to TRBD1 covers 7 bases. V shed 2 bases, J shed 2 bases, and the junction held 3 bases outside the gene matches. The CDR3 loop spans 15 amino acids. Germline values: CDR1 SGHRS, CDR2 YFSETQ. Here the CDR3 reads CASSFGQVNTGELFF. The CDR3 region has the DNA TGCGCCAGCAGCTTTGGACAGGTCAACACCGGGGAGCTGTTTTTT.

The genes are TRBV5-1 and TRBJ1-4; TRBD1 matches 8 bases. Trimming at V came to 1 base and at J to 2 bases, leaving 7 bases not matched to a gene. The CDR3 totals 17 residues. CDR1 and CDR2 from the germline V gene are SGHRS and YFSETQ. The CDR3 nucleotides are TGCGCCAGCAGCTTGTACGGACAGGGTGCTACTAATGAAAAACTGTTTTTT. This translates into CASSLYGQGATNEKLFF.

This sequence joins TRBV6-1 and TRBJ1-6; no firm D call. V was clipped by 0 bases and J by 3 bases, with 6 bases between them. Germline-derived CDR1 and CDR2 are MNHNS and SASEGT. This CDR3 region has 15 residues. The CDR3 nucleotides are TGTGCCAGCAGTGAAGCAGTGAGCTATAATTCACCCCTCCACTTT. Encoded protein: CASSEAVSYNSPLHF.

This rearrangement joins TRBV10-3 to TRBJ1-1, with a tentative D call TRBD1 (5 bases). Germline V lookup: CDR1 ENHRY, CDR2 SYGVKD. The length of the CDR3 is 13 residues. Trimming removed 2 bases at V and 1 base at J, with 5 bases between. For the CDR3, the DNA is TGTGCCATCAGTGAGACAGGGAACACTGAAGCTTTCTTT. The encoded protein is CAISETGNTEAFF.

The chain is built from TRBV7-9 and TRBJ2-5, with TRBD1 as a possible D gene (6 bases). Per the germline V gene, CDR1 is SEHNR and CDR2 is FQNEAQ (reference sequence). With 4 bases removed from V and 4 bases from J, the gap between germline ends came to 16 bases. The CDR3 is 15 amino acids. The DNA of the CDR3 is TGTGCCAGCAGCTCCAATACAGGGATTGGAGAGACCCAGTACTTC. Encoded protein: CASSSNTGIGETQYF.

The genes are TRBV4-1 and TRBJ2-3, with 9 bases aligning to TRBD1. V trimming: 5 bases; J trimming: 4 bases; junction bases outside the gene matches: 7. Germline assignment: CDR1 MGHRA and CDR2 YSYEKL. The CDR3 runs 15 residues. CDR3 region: CASSTGTGSSDTQYF. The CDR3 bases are TGCGCCAGCAGCACCGGGACAGGGTCTTCAGATACGCAGTATTTT.

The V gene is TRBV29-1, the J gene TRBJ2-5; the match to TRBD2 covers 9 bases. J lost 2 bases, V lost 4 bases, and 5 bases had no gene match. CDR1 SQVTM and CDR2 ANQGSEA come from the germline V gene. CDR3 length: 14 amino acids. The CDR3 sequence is CSVAATSGQETQYF. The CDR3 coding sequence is TGCAGCGTTGCTGCTACTAGCGGGCAAGAGACCCAGTACTTC. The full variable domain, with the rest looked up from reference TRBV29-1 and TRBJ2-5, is SAVISQKPSRDICQRGTSLTIQCQVDSQVTMMFWYRQQPGQSLTLIATANQGSEATYESGFVIDKFPISRPNLTFSTLTVSNMSPEDSSIYLCSVAATSGQETQYFGPGTRLLVL.